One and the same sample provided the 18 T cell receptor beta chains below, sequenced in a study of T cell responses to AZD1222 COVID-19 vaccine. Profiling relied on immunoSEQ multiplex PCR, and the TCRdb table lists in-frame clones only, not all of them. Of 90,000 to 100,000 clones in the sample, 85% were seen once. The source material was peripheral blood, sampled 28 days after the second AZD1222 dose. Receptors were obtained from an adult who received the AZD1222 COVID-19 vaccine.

In DNA form, the CDR3 reads TGTGCCAGCAGCCCGTCTCCGGGGACAAAGGAGACCCAGTACTTC. Amino acids: CASSPSPGTKETQYF. This chain joins TRBV5-5 and TRBJ2-5; D is perhaps TRBD1 (6 bases). Trimming left V 4 bases short and J 5 bases short, with 18 bases between. The CDR3 consists of 15 residues. Germline assignment: CDR1 SGHKS and CDR2 YYEKEE (reference sequence).

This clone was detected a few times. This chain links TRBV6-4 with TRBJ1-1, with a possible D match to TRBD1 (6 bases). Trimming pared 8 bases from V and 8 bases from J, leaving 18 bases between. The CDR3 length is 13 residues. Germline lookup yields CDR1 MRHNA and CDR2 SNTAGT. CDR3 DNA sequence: TGTGCCAGCTCGAGCCCTTTTACAGGGGAAGCTTTCTTT. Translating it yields CASSSPFTGEAFF.

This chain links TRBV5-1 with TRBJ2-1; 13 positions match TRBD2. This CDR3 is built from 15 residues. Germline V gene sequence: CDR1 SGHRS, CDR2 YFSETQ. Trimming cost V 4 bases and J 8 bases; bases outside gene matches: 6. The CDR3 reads CASSPGTSGNDEQFF. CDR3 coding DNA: TGCGCCAGCAGCCCTGGGACTAGCGGGAACGATGAGCAGTTCTTC.

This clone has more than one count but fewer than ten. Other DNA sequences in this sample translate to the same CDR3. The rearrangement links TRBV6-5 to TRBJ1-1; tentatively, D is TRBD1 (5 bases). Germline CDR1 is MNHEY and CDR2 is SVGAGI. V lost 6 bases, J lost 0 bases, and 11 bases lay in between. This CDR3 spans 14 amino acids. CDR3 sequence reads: CASRFQGLNTEAFF. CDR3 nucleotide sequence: TGTGCCAGCAGGTTCCAGGGATTGAACACTGAAGCTTTCTTT.

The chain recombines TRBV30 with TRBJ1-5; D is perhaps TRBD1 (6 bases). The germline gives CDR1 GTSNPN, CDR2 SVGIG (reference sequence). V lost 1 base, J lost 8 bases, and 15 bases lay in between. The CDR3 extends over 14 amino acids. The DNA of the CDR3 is TGTGCCTGGAGTGGGTCGACAGGAGGGGAGCCCCAGCATTTT. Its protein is CAWSGSTGGEPQHF.

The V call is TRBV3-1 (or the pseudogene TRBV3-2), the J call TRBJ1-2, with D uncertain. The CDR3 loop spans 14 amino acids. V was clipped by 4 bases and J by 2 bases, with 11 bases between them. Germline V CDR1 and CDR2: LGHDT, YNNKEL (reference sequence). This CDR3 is CASSRKRSNYGYTF. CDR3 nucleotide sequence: TGTGCCAGCAGCCGGAAGCGGTCAAACTATGGCTACACCTTC.

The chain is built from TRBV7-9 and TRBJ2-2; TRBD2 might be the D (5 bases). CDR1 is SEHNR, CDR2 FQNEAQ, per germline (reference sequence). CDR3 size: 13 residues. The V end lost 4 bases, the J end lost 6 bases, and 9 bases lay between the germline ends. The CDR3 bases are TGTGCCAGCAGCTCGGGGTCCGCCGGGGAGCTGTTTTTT. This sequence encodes CASSSGSAGELFF. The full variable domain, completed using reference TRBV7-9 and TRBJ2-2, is DTGVSQNPRHKITKRGQNVTFRCDPISEHNRLYWYRQTLGQGPEFLTYFQNEAQLEKSRLLSDRFSAERPKGSFSTLEIQRTEQGDSAMYLCASSSGSAGELFFGEGSRLTVL.

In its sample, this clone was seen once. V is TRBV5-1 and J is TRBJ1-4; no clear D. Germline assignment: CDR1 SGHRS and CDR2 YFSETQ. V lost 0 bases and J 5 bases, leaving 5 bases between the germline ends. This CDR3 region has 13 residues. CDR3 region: CASSLGWNEKLFF. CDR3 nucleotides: TGCGCCAGCAGCTTGGGATGGAATGAAAAACTGTTTTTT.

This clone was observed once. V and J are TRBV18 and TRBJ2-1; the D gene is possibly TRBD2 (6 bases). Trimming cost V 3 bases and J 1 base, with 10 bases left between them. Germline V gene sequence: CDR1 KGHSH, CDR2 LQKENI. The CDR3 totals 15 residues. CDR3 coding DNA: TGTGCCAGCTCACCCCTCGGGGGATCCTACAATGAGCAGTTCTTC. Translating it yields CASSPLGGSYNEQFF.

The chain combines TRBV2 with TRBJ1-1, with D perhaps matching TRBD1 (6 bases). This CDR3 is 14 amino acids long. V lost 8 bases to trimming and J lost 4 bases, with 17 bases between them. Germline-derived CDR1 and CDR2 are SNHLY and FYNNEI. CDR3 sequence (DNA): TGTGCCAGCGGGGAACAGGGACCCTCCACTGAAGCTTTCTTT. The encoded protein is CASGEQGPSTEAFF.

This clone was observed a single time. The CDR3 nucleotides read TGTGCCAGCAGTTTAGGTGGGGGGCTAGCGGAAGAGACCCAGTACTTC. Translation: CASSLGGGLAEETQYF. This chain links TRBV27 with TRBJ2-5, with TRBD2 as a possible D gene (7 bases). The CDR3 loop spans 16 amino acids. V was shortened by 2 bases and J by 3 bases, with 16 bases between the two germline ends. CDR1 MNHEY and CDR2 SMNVEV come from the germline V gene (reference sequence).

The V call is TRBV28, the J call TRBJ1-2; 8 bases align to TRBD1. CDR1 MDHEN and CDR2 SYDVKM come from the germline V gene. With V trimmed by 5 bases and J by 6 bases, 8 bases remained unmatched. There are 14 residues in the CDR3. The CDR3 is CASSQDRARDGYTF. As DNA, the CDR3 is TGTGCCAGCAGTCAGGACAGGGCTCGCGATGGCTACACCTTC.

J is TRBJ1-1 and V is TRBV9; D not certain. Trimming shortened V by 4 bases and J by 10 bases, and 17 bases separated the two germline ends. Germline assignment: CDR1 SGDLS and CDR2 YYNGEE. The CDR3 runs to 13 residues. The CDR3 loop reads CASSPRTDWGAFF. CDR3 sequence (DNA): TGTGCCAGCAGCCCCCGGACCGATTGGGGAGCTTTCTTT.

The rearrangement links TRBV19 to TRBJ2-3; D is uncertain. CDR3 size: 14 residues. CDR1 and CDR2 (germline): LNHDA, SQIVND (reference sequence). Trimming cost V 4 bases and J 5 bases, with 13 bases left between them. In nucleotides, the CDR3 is TGTGCCAGTAGTACCCCTTCTACCCGAGATACGCAGTATTTT. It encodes CASSTPSTRDTQYF.

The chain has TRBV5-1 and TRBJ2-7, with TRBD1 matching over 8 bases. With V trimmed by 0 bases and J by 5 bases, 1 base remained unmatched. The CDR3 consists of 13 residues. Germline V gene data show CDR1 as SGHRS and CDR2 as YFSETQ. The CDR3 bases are TGCGCCAGCAGCTTGGTGACAGGGGACGAGCAGTACTTC. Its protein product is CASSLVTGDEQYF.

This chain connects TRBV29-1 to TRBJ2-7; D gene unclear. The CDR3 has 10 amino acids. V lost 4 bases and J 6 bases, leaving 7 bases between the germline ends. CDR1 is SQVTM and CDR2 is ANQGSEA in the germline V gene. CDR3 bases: TGCAGCGTTGTGAGCCGCGAGCAGTACTTC. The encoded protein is CSVVSREQYF.

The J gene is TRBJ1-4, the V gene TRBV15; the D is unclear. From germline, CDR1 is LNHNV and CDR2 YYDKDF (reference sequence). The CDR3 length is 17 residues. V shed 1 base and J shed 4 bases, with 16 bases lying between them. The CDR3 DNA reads TGTGCCACCAGCAGAGCGGCGCGGGCGCGAGGTAATGAAAAACTGTTTTTT. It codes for CATSRAARARGNEKLFF. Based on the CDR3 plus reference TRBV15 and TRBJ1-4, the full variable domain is DAMVIQNPRYQVTQFGKPVTLSCSQTLNHNVMYWYQQKSSQAPKLLFHYYDKDFNNEADTPDNFQSRRPNTSFCFLDIRSPGLGDTAMYLCATSRAARARGNEKLFFGSGTQLSVL.

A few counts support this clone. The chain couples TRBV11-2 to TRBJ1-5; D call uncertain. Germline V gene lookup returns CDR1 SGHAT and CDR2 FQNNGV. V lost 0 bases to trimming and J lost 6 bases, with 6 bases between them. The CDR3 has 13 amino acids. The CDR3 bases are TGTGCCAGCAGCTTAGATCCGGGTCAGCCCCAGCATTTT. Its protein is CASSLDPGQPQHF.